This T cell receptor beta chain was sequenced during a study of tumor-infiltrating lymphocytes in primary liver carcinoma (dated by TCRdb to the late 2010s). Regarding the study in general: Of the five patients, three men and two women aged 30 to 69 years, four had hepatocellular carcinoma and one had combined HCC and intrahepatic cholangiocarcinoma. The five patients had tumors of stage T1-T3 N0M0, with maximum diameters ranging from about 4.2 to 10 cm. A total of some 35 specimens from 5 patients underwent TCRbeta repertoire sequencing, comprising 25 or so tumor regions, 5 adjacent noncancerous liver tissues and 5 peripheral blood samples. Samples yielded roughly 3.5 to 7.5 million productive TCRbeta reads; read depth did not differ significantly between tissue types. Repertoires from technical replicates were highly reproducible, with mean shared-clone rates around 0.87 and correlation coefficients above 0.95. To link TCRbeta repertoire diversity to the local molecular phenotype, the 25 tumor region samples were profiled with Agilent mRNA microarrays. The study combined TCRbeta repertoire sequencing, expression microarrays and whole-exome sequencing across five regions of each liver tumor, with adjacent normal tissue and blood.

Total RNA and DNA were co-extracted without cell sorting from around 20-30 mg of bulk tissue using the AllPrep DNA/RNA mini kit. Surgical resection was performed in China between 2015 and March 2016 on four to six patients with histopathologically diagnosed primary liver carcinoma. Patients had chronic HBV infection and were treatment-naive at sampling. Each tumor was sampled at five spatially separated regions: the superior, inferior, left-lateral and right-lateral poles and the tumor centre. Histological examination found more than 75% viable tumor cells in every tumor sample. Pieces of fresh tumor and adjacent tissue were cut in half, with one half kept in RNAlater at -80 degrees C and the other half sent for histology. This clonotype has a count of ten or more. The specificity of this receptor is unknown. The sample holds no much larger clone one base away, and base qualities are not on file.

The junction shows trimming of 6 bases on V and 5 bases on J, and the gene matches do not reach 1 base of it. Based on the germline V gene, the CDR1 and CDR2 sequences are MDHEN and SYDVKM. Inclusive of the bounding cysteine and phenylalanine, the CDR3 is 12 residues long. This entry keeps only the CDR3 DNA: 36 bases, framed from base 1. Results the study describes overall, beyond this receptor: A significantly larger repertoire fraction was made up by the top 250 clones in tumors than in blood (p = 0.039). Only the TCR beta chain was sequenced, which likely underestimates true repertoire diversity because unpaired alpha chains were not captured. Only roughly 7-25% of top clones appeared in all five regions of a tumor, which suggests that tumor-infiltrating T cells are spatially heterogeneous. With just a few patients in the study, the authors point out that the findings should be validated in a larger study. Comparison of CD4+ and CD8+ T cell repertoires was precluded by the use of bulk unsorted samples. Consistent with antigen-driven expansion, pairs of tumor regions showed higher repertoire overlap (mean about 36%) than either tumor-adjacent pairs (about 17%) or tumor-blood pairs (roughly 14%).

Using a constant-region primer and ProtoScript II reverse transcriptase, TCRbeta-specific cDNA was reverse-transcribed from about 0.45 ug total RNA. Construction of the TCRbeta libraries relied on three nested rounds of multiplex PCR, following a slightly modified ARM-PCR procedure. Each of the first two PCR rounds ran for nine to ten cycles and used multiplex TRBV1-TRBV30 forward primers together with a Cbeta reverse primer. Sample barcodes and Illumina adapters were attached in a final 25-cycle PCR using Deep VentR polymerase. Before sequencing, amplicons of 200-500 bp were gel-purified using a QIAquick gel extraction kit. An Illumina HiSeq 2500 was used to sequence the TCRbeta amplicons, generating 250-bp paired-end reads. The paper's data handling went like this. Reads were quality-trimmed with Trimmomatic v0.33, and paired reads were merged with FLASH v1.2.11 to recover full CDR3 sequences. V, D and J germline segments were assigned to the rearranged TCRbeta sequences using MiGEC v1.2.1b. Clonotype statistics and Shannon-Wiener diversity indices were calculated with VDJtools v1.0.0. To reduce sampling bias, subsequent analyses other than the diversity analysis used only the 250 most abundant clonotypes in each sample. In-frame beta chains were kept once TCRdb had trimmed the public reads at Q25 with fastp and called clones with MiXCR. Rows are combined by CDR3 protein, so each entry shows the most common genes and DNA. The V and J calls were determined by TCRdb, not by the authors. This sample holds tens of thousands of distinct CDR3 sequences; about two thirds were observed only once. The ten largest account for approximately 52% of the sample.

The chain is made from TRBV28 and TRBJ1-5; 7 nucleotides in the junction match TRBD1. The origin of this receptor is a man aged 35-49 years with primary liver carcinoma and hepatitis B virus infection. The source material was liver tumor tissue from sampling region 2. Explained via the paper, the cell subset or site label denotes: tumor region T2, inferior pole. The encoded CDR3 is CASRTGYQPQHF. The nucleotide sequence reads TGTGCCAGCAGGACAGGGTATCAGCCCCAGCATTTT.